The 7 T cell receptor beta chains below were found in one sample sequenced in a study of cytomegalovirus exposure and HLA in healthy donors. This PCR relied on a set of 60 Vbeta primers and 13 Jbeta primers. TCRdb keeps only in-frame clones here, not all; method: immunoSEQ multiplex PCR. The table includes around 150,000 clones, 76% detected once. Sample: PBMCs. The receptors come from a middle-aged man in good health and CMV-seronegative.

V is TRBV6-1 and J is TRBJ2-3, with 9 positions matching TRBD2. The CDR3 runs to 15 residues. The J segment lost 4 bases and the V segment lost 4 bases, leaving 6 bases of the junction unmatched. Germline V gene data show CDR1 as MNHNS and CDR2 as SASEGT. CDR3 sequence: CASSALSGGADTQYF. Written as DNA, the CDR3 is TGTGCCAGCAGTGCTCTTAGCGGGGGCGCAGATACGCAGTATTTT.

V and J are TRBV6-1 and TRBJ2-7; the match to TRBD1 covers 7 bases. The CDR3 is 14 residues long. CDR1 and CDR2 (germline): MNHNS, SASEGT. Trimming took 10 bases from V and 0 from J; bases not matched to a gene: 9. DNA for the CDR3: TGTGCCACGAGTAACCCAGGGGGCTCCTACGAGCAGTACTTC. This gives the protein CATSNPGGSYEQYF.

The CDR3 DNA follows: TGCGCCAGCAGCCATTTAGACTACGAGCAGTACTTC. This encodes CASSHLDYEQYF. The chain employs TRBV4-1 and TRBJ2-7; the D is unclear. This CDR3 comprises 12 residues. V lost 3 bases, J lost 3 bases, and 6 bases lay in between. Germline CDR1 is MGHRA and CDR2 is YSYEKL.

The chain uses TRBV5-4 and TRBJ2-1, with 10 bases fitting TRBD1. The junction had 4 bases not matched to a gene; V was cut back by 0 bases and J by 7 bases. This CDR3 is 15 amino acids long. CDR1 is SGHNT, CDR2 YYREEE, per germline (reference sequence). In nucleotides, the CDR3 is TGTGCCAGCAGCTTGGCCGGACAGGGGGATAATGAGCAGTTCTTC. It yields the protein CASSLAGQGDNEQFF.

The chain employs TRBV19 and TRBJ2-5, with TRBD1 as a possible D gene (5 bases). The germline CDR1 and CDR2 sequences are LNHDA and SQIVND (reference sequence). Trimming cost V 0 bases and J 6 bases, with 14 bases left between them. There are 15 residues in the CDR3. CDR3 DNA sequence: TGTGCCAGTAGTATAGATACGGCAGGGTCGAAGACCCAGTACTTC. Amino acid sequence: CASSIDTAGSKTQYF.

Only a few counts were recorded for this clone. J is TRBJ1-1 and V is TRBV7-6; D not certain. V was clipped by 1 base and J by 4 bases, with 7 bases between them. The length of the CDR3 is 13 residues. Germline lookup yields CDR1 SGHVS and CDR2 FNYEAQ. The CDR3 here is CASSLEAGTEAFF. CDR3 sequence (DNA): TGTGCCAGCAGCTTAGAAGCGGGCACTGAAGCTTTCTTT.

Here the CDR3 DNA reads TGTGCCAGCAGCTTAGCTAGGGGCTACGAGCAGTACTTC. Translation gives CASSLARGYEQYF. V is TRBV11-3 and J is TRBJ2-7; a possible D gene is TRBD1 (5 bases). This CDR3 contains 13 residues. Germline V gene lookup returns CDR1 SGHNT and CDR2 YENEEA. V lost 1 base and J lost 3, with 7 bases in between.